Listed here are 29 T cell receptor beta chains from one sample, sequenced in a study of blood T cell repertoires in COVID-19. The table came from immunoSEQ multiplex PCR; TCRdb's copy has only in-frame clones and leaves some out. The repertoire consists of around 58,000 clones, with roughly 80% occurring once and the leading ten covering approximately 4%. Sequenced sample: PBMCs or T cells enriched from blood (not recorded which). All receptors derive from a woman between 35 and 50 years old with acute COVID-19.

This sequence joins TRBV6-1 and TRBJ1-3; maybe TRBD1 (5 bases). The length of the CDR3 is 16 residues. Germline V lookup: CDR1 MNHNS, CDR2 SASEGT. V lost 2 bases to trimming and J lost 0 bases, with 11 bases between them. The chain's CDR3 is CASSEIDSHSGNTIYF. In DNA, the CDR3 is TGTGCCAGCAGTGAAATTGACAGTCACTCTGGAAACACCATATATTTT.

This clone was recorded once. The gene calls are TRBV28 and TRBJ2-3; 9 bases match TRBD2. The germline CDR1 and CDR2 sequences are MDHEN and SYDVKM. CDR3 length: 17 residues. After removal of 2 bases from V and 3 bases from J, the junction contained 9 bases not matched to a gene. The CDR3 protein is CASSLAGGSMRTDTQYF. The CDR3 nucleotides read TGTGCCAGCAGTTTAGCGGGAGGGTCAATGAGAACAGATACGCAGTATTTT.

This clone was recorded only once. The chain couples TRBV28 to TRBJ1-4, with 7 bases that match TRBD1. The CDR3 runs to 17 residues. Germline V gene lookup returns CDR1 MDHEN and CDR2 SYDVKM. V dropped 4 bases and J dropped 2; count of bases not matched to a gene: 10. CDR3 amino acids: CASSSIRQGSTNEKLFF. The CDR3 region has the DNA TGTGCCAGCAGTTCAATCCGACAGGGATCGACTAATGAAAAACTGTTTTTT.

As for this clone: A much more abundant neighbour one base away suggests this may be a read error. This specimen includes other DNA sequences encoding the same CDR3. The V call is TRBV27, the J call TRBJ2-7, with 9 positions matching TRBD2. CDR3 length: 14 amino acids. J was trimmed by 6 bases and V by 10 bases; bases with no gene match: 13. Per the germline V gene, CDR1 is MNHEY and CDR2 is SMNVEV (reference sequence). The CDR3 loop reads CATRQVGLAGEQYF. The CDR3 DNA reads as TGTGCCACCCGCCAAGTGGGACTAGCAGGCGAGCAGTACTTC.

The J gene is TRBJ2-7, the V gene TRBV5-6; 7 positions agree with TRBD1. Trimming cost V 4 bases and J 4 bases; bases outside gene matches: 8. Germline V gives CDR1 SGHDT, CDR2 YYEEEE. This CDR3 contains 14 residues. In nucleotides, the CDR3 is TGTGCCAGCAGCCGAACGGGACAGCCTTACGAGCAGTACGTC. As protein: CASSRTGQPYEQYV.

The chain is built from TRBV29-1 and TRBJ2-1; D is possibly TRBD1 (7 bases). Per germline, CDR1 SQVTM and CDR2 ANQGSEA. Between the trimmed V and J ends, which lost 4 bases and 4 bases, there was a span of 14 bases. The CDR3 spans 14 residues. The CDR3 bases are TGCAGCGTTGCCCGACAGGGAGGATACAATGAGCAGTTCTTC. Amino acid sequence: CSVARQGGYNEQFF.

The rearrangement links TRBV19 to TRBJ2-4, with a possible D match to TRBD2 (6 bases). Trimming cost V 6 bases and J 0 bases, with 15 bases left between them. The CDR3 totals 16 residues. Germline lookup yields CDR1 LNHDA and CDR2 SQIVND (reference sequence). Here the CDR3 reads CASSLGGSVAKNIQYF. CDR3 nucleotides: TGTGCCAGTAGCCTCGGGGGATCCGTAGCCAAAAACATTCAGTACTTC. Variable domain in full (rest from reference TRBV19 and TRBJ2-4): DGGITQSPKYLFRKEGQNVTLSCEQNLNHDAMYWYRQDPGQGLRLIYYSQIVNDFQKGDIAEGYSVSREKKESFPLTVTSAQKNPTAFYLCASSLGGSVAKNIQYFGAGTRLSVL.

This chain links TRBV14 with TRBJ2-1; 9 nucleotides align to TRBD2. V lost 4 bases and J lost 4; bases outside the gene matches: 5. This CDR3 is built from 15 residues. Germline lookup yields CDR1 SGHDN and CDR2 FVKESK. The CDR3 DNA reads as TGTGCCAGCAGCCTCGGGCTAGCGGGATACAATGAGCAGTTCTTC. Its protein product is CASSLGLAGYNEQFF. Full variable domain (missing parts from reference TRBV14 and TRBJ2-1): EAGVTQFPSHSVIEKGQTVTLRCDPISGHDNLYWYRRVMGKEIKFLLHFVKESKQDESGMPNNRFLAERTGGTYSTLKVQPAELEDSGVYFCASSLGLAGYNEQFFGPGTRLTVL.

The rearrangement uses TRBV14 and TRBJ2-2; D might be TRBD2 (5 bases). The CDR3 runs to 15 residues. V lost 0 bases and J 9 bases, leaving 14 bases between the germline ends. Germline V gene lookup returns CDR1 SGHDN and CDR2 FVKESK. CDR3 protein: CASSQDYGRARELFF. The CDR3 nucleotides read TGTGCCAGCAGCCAAGATTATGGGAGAGCCCGGGAGCTGTTTTTT.

V is TRBV10-1 and J is TRBJ1-3; D call uncertain. The CDR3 has 15 amino acids. Trimming left V 7 bases short and J 1 base short, with 14 bases between. Germline loops: CDR1 WNHNN, CDR2 SYGVQD (reference sequence). The CDR3 loop is CASNDPGRSGNTIYF. The CDR3 nucleotides read TGCGCCAGCAATGATCCGGGAAGATCTGGAAACACCATATATTTT.

V gene TRBV18 combines with J gene TRBJ2-1; D might be TRBD2 (5 bases). Germline-derived CDR1 and CDR2 are KGHSH and LQKENI. V lost 0 bases and J lost 5, with 14 bases in between. The CDR3 runs 16 residues. The CDR3 loop is CASSPPSRAVHNEQFF. The CDR3 region has the DNA TGTGCCAGCTCACCACCGTCGCGAGCGGTCCACAATGAGCAGTTCTTC.

The V and J genes are TRBV29-1 and TRBJ1-2; the match to TRBD1 covers 9 bases. V shed 6 bases, J shed 4 bases, and the junction held 3 bases outside the gene matches. The CDR3 is made up of 12 amino acids. Germline CDR1 reads SQVTM; CDR2 reads ANQGSEA. The CDR3 here is CSVGQGPYGYTF. CDR3 in DNA: TGCAGCGTAGGACAGGGGCCCTATGGCTACACCTTC.

The chain has TRBV6-5 and TRBJ2-7; a weak D match, TRBD1 (5 bases). Per the germline V gene, CDR1 is MNHEY and CDR2 is SVGAGI. Trimming pared 6 bases from V and 1 base from J, leaving 10 bases between. The CDR3 consists of 13 residues. The CDR3 spells CASRPDNSYEQYV. DNA for the CDR3: TGTGCCAGCAGACCGGACAATTCCTACGAGCAGTACGTC.

The rearrangement joins TRBV10-1 to TRBJ2-3; D might be TRBD1 (6 bases). CDR3 length equals 13 residues. Germline-derived CDR1 and CDR2 are WNHNN and SYGVQD (reference sequence). The V and J ends lost 4 bases and 3 bases respectively, with 8 bases between them. As DNA, the CDR3 is TGCGCCAGCAGTGGAGGGACAACAGATACGCAGTATTTT. It is translated as CASSGGTTDTQYF.

The V gene is TRBV7-8, the J gene TRBJ2-5; D is perhaps TRBD2 (5 bases). Trimming removed 4 bases from V and 5 bases from J, with 20 bases in between. The germline gives CDR1 SGHVS, CDR2 FQNEAQ. This CDR3 has 16 amino acids. The CDR3 DNA is TGTGCCAGCAGCTCGATCCAGTCAACCCAGCGGGAGACCCAGTACTTC. It is translated as CASSSIQSTQRETQYF.

This clone is termed medium-sized. This chain links TRBV6-2 or TRBV6-3 with TRBJ2-2; D is possibly TRBD2 (6 bases). Trimming pared 5 bases from V and 6 bases from J, leaving 13 bases between. There are 14 residues in the CDR3. Germline V gene data show CDR1 as MNHEY and CDR2 as SVGEGT. This CDR3 is CASSTGTYPGELFF. CDR3 nucleotide sequence: TGTGCCAGCAGTACCGGGACTTACCCCGGGGAGCTGTTTTTT.

The rearrangement uses TRBV6-2 or TRBV6-3 and TRBJ1-1; TRBD1 might be the D (6 bases). V was clipped by 0 bases and J by 4 bases, with 9 bases between them. CDR3 length: 14 residues. CDR1 and CDR2 from the germline V gene are MNHEY and SVGEGT. CDR3 in DNA: TGTGCCAGCAGTTACTCTGGGGGGGCCACTGAAGCTTTCTTT. Translated: CASSYSGGATEAFF.

CDR3 nucleotides: TGTGCCAGCAGTCGCCCCGGGACAGGGATCAATGAGCAGTTCTTC. Its protein is CASSRPGTGINEQFF. This chain connects TRBV28 to TRBJ2-1; 9 bases align to TRBD1. The CDR3 covers 15 residues. V was clipped by 5 bases and J by 6 bases; unmatched bases: 8. CDR1 and CDR2 from the germline V gene are MDHEN and SYDVKM.

The chain combines TRBV7-6 with TRBJ2-1; 8 bases align to TRBD2. The CDR3 is made up of 15 amino acids. CDR1 is SGHVS and CDR2 is FNYEAQ in the germline V gene. With V trimmed by 4 bases and J by 7 bases, 9 bases remained unmatched. The CDR3 protein is CASSYNGGAVNEQFF. CDR3 bases: TGTGCCAGCAGCTACAACGGGGGGGCCGTAAATGAGCAGTTCTTC.

The chain has TRBV2 and TRBJ1-4, with 9 bases fitting TRBD1. This CDR3 has 16 amino acids. CDR1 SNHLY and CDR2 FYNNEI come from the germline V gene. The V and J ends lost 4 bases and 4 bases, in that order; junction bases with no gene match: 7. The DNA for the CDR3 is TGTGCCAGCAGTGTGACAGGGGGTATCGGTAATGAAAAACTGTTTTTT. Residues: CASSVTGGIGNEKLFF.

The J gene is TRBJ1-6, the V gene TRBV7-8, with 11 bases lining up with TRBD1. The CDR3 sequence is 14 residues long. V lost 6 bases and J lost 9; bases outside the gene matches: 4. The V gene's germline CDR1 is SGHVS and CDR2 FQNEAQ. CDR3 sequence: CASSHGTGGSPLHF. The CDR3 bases are TGTGCCAGCAGTCATGGGACAGGGGGTTCACCCCTCCACTTT.

Only a few counts were recorded for this clone. The chain recombines TRBV3-1 (or the pseudogene TRBV3-2) with TRBJ2-3; no reliable D call. CDR3 length equals 15 residues. Between the trimmed V and J ends, which lost 0 bases and 4 bases, there was a span of 11 bases. CDR1 and CDR2 from the germline V gene are LGHDT and YNNKEL (reference sequence). CDR3 nucleotides: TGTGCCAGCAGCCAAGATGCGGCTGACTCAGATACGCAGTATTTT. Translating it yields CASSQDAADSDTQYF.

Only one count was recorded for this clone. This sequence joins TRBV9 and TRBJ2-1; 12 bases match TRBD1. The germline V gene encodes CDR1 SGDLS and CDR2 YYNGEE. The CDR3 is 15 residues long. V dropped 3 bases and J dropped 7; count of bases not matched to a gene: 5. The CDR3 is CASSARDRGRNEQFF. CDR3 DNA sequence: TGTGCCAGCAGCGCCCGGGACAGGGGGCGAAATGAGCAGTTCTTC.

J is TRBJ1-1 and V is TRBV3-1 (or the pseudogene TRBV3-2); D perhaps matches TRBD1 (5 bases). Per the germline V gene, CDR1 is LGHDT and CDR2 is YNNKEL (reference sequence). The CDR3 runs to 14 residues. Trimming stripped 0 bases from V and 6 bases from J, with 11 bases between. The CDR3 region is CASSQEEGKAEAFF. The CDR3 DNA follows: TGTGCCAGCAGCCAAGAGGAGGGGAAGGCTGAAGCTTTCTTT.

V gene TRBV5-8 combines with J gene TRBJ2-1; 11 bases line up with TRBD2. This CDR3 is 16 amino acids long. Per germline, CDR1 SGHTS and CDR2 YDEGEE. Trimming at V came to 4 bases and at J to 2 bases, leaving 5 bases not matched to a gene. This CDR3 reads CASSPGLAGPYNEQFF. The CDR3 DNA follows: TGTGCCAGCAGCCCCGGACTAGCGGGCCCCTACAATGAGCAGTTCTTC.

V is TRBV6-1 and J is TRBJ2-6; unclear D gene. V was trimmed by 4 bases and J by 0 bases, leaving 10 bases between them. The CDR3 length is 16 residues. Germline CDR1 MNHNS, CDR2 SASEGT. The DNA of the CDR3 is TGTGCCAGCAGTGCCTTAACAGCCTCTGGGGCCAACGTCCTGACTTTC. It translates to CASSALTASGANVLTF.

The rearrangement uses TRBV20-1 and TRBJ2-7; D is unresolved. V lost 6 bases, J lost 12 bases, and 15 bases lay in between. This CDR3 contains 10 residues. Germline CDR1 and CDR2: DFQATT and SNEGSKA (reference sequence). CDR3 in DNA: TGCAGTGCCCTCCCCTTACGAGGGTACTTC. This sequence encodes CSALPLRGYF.

The chain links TRBV9 to TRBJ2-2, with 10 bases matching TRBD2. This CDR3 contains 17 residues. CDR1 and CDR2 (germline): SGDLS, YYNGEE. The ends lost 5 bases at V and 5 bases at J; junction bases unmatched: 12. CDR3 loop: CASSLLSGRAFTGELFF. The CDR3 coding sequence is TGTGCCAGCAGTTTGCTGAGCGGGAGGGCCTTTACCGGGGAGCTGTTTTTT.

V and J are TRBV28 and TRBJ2-1; tentative D call: TRBD1 (6 bases). Trimming cost V 1 base and J 11 bases, with 9 bases left between them. Germline assignment: CDR1 MDHEN and CDR2 SYDVKM. This CDR3 has 12 residues. The CDR3 bases are TGTGCCAGCAGTTTATTACGGGACAAGCAGTTCTTC. Its translation: CASSLLRDKQFF.